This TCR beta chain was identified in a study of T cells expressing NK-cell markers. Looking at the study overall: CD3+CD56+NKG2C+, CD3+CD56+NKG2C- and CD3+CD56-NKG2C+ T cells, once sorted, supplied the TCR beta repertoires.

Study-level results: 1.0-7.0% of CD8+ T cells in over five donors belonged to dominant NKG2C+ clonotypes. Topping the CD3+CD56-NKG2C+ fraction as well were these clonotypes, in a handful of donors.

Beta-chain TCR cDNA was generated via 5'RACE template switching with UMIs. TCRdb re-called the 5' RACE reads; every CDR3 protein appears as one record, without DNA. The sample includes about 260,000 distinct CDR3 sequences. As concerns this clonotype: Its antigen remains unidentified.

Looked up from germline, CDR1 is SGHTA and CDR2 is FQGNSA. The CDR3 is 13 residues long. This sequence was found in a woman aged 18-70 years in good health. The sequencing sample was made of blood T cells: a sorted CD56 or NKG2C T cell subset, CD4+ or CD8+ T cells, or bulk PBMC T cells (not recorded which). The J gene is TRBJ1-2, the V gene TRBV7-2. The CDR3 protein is CASSPDLEGGYTF.